The present TCR beta chain was sequenced within a study of T cells in localized non-small cell lung cancer. Some clones are missing from TCRdb's copy, which holds only in-frame ones; the method was immunoSEQ multiplex PCR. The data contain more than 30,000 clones, approximately 72% of them singletons. V lost 3 bases, J lost 2 bases, and 12 bases lay in between. Germline assignment: CDR1 SGHTA and CDR2 FQGTGA. CDR3 length equals 15 residues. Study-wide results and limits: Patients showing higher blood T cell density tended to see longer overall survival.

Regarding this clone: Its antigen is still unknown.

This receptor was obtained from a male donor older than 55 with stage II squamous cell lung carcinoma. Specimen: peripheral blood, collected before any cancer treatment. V usage is TRBV7-3 and J usage is TRBJ2-3, with a possible D match to TRBD1 (6 bases). CDR3 amino acids: CASSFWGQTTDTQYF. CDR3 DNA: TGTGCCAGCAGCTTCTGGGGGCAGACCACAGATACGCAGTATTTT.